The clone carrying this T cell receptor (beta chain) was seen more than once but under ten times. What it binds is unknown. The genes and germline here are from mouse. The CDR3 end falls 1 residue outside the read, so it is completed with the germline J gene. The CDR3 length is 12 residues. Germline V gene data show CDR1 as NNHDY and CDR2 as SYVADS. V lost 1 base to trimming and J lost 4 bases, with 6 bases between them. The entry originates in a study of tissue T cells after allogeneic stem cell transplantation. Study conclusions and caveats: Alloreactivity or antigen specificity of tissue TCRs was not determined; some clones might be host cells. Shared clones across patients were few; motif clustering revealed tissue-specific shared signatures.

Survey-depth TCRbeta CDR3 sequencing reported V/J genes and productive frequencies. Data came from immunoSEQ multiplex PCR; TCRdb stores just in-frame clones and leaves some out. The data show more than 45,000 clones, around 73% seen once. This chain uses TRBV13-3 with TRBJ2-7; D is possibly TRBD1 (5 bases). Sequencing input: sorted cells pooled from one or two spleens. The sequence was obtained from a pool of C57BL/6 mice in good health. The CDR3 sequence: CASSDWTYEQYF. The part of the CDR3 DNA that was read is TGTGCCAGCAGTGATTGGACATATGAACAGTAC.